This TCR beta chain was captured in a study of CD8 T cells in Susac syndrome. General study points: The authors acknowledged that their TCR sequencing and HLA analysis involved a relatively small number of individuals.

A remark on this clonotype: Its antigen is not known.

cDNA came from about 0.46 to 1 ug RNA primed by random hexamers. From the immunoSEQ multiplex PCR reads, TCRdb called clonotypes with MiXCR, one entry per CDR3 protein. The data show approximately 300,000 distinct CDR3 sequences, 65% to 90% seen once. This CDR3 spans 12 amino acids. Germline V gene lookup returns CDR1 LNHDA and CDR2 SQIVND (reference sequence). Trimming removed 5 bases at V and 3 bases at J, with 7 bases between. The sequence came from a human donor with multiple sclerosis. The rearrangement uses TRBV19 and TRBJ1-2; D gene ambiguous. Sequencing was carried out using CD8+ T cells from PBMCs. CDR3 amino acids: CASSPDYYGYTF. CDR3 nucleotide sequence: TGTGCCAGTAGTCCGGACTACTATGGCTACACCTTC.